These 19 T cell receptor beta chains were sequenced from one sample in a study of cytomegalovirus exposure and HLA in healthy donors. With 60 Vbeta and 13 Jbeta primers, the PCR was carried out. The table came from immunoSEQ multiplex PCR; TCRdb's copy has only in-frame clones and leaves some out. Of 150,000 or so clones listed, just under 85% are singletons. The sample comprised PBMCs. The source is a man under 40 in good health and CMV-seropositive.

The CDR3 DNA follows: TGTGCCAGCAGCTTCACCGGGACAGCCAACACTGAAGCTTTCTTT. Its protein is CASSFTGTANTEAFF. V is TRBV7-3 and J is TRBJ1-1; 7 bases match TRBD1. The J segment lost 2 bases and the V segment lost 3 bases, leaving 6 bases of the junction unmatched. In germline, CDR1 is SGHTA, CDR2 FQGTGA. There are 15 residues in the CDR3.

The V gene is TRBV6-5, the J gene TRBJ2-1; 7 positions match TRBD1. The CDR3 spans 12 residues. From germline, CDR1 is MNHEY and CDR2 SVGAGI. Trimming at V came to 8 bases and at J to 7 bases, leaving 5 bases not matched to a gene. CDR3 nucleotides: TGTGCCAGCGGGGACAGTGCGAATGAGCAGTTCTTC. Translation: CASGDSANEQFF.

The chain couples TRBV7-2 to TRBJ1-1; a possible D gene is TRBD1 (5 bases). CDR3 size: 16 residues. With 1 base removed from V and 7 bases from J, the gap between germline ends came to 19 bases. Germline V gene data show CDR1 as SGHTA and CDR2 as FQGNSA. CDR3 nucleotides: TGTGCCAGCAGCTTAGAATCCGGGAGGGGAGCATATGAAGCTTTCTTT. Protein product: CASSLESGRGAYEAFF.

The chain has TRBV5-1 and TRBJ2-5; no clear D gene. V was pared by 6 bases and J by 5 bases, with 20 bases between. There are 15 residues in the CDR3. Looked up from germline, CDR1 is SGHRS and CDR2 is YFSETQ. The CDR3 region has the DNA TGCGCCAGCACCCCTTCCGGGTACGCTGGGGAGACCCAGTACTTC. This translates into CASTPSGYAGETQYF.

This chain uses TRBV28 with TRBJ2-7; D uncertain. The CDR3 loop spans 14 amino acids. Trimming took 5 bases from V and 3 from J, leaving 14 bases between them. CDR1 and CDR2 from the germline V gene are MDHEN and SYDVKM. The DNA of the CDR3 is TGTGCCAGCAGTCTACGTAATGGTTACTACGAGCAGTACTTC. Protein: CASSLRNGYYEQYF.

The genes are TRBV28 and TRBJ1-6, with D perhaps matching TRBD1 (5 bases). Trimming removed 5 bases at V and 8 bases at J, with 10 bases between. Germline V CDR1 and CDR2: MDHEN, SYDVKM. This CDR3 region has 13 residues. In DNA form, the CDR3 reads TGTGCCAGCAGTACCCCGGGGGATTCACCCCTCCACTTT. Translated, it gives CASSTPGDSPLHF.

The CDR3 DNA is TGTGCCAGCAGTAGCCAGGGGGCAAGACAGCCCCAGCATTTT. Amino acid sequence: CASSSQGARQPQHF. V gene TRBV27 combines with J gene TRBJ1-5, with 8 positions matching TRBD1. Germline loops: CDR1 MNHEY, CDR2 SMNVEV (reference sequence). The CDR3 length is 14 residues. V gave up 5 bases and J gave up 7 bases; unmatched junction bases: 7.

This rearrangement joins TRBV28 to TRBJ1-6, with D possibly being TRBD1 (6 bases). V lost 5 bases, J lost 6 bases, and 17 bases lay in between. The germline CDR1 and CDR2 sequences are MDHEN and SYDVKM. This CDR3 region has 16 residues. CDR3 protein: CASSILQGSGNSPLHF. In DNA form, the CDR3 reads TGTGCCAGCAGTATCCTACAGGGATCGGGTAATTCACCCCTCCACTTT.

The genes are TRBV6-5 and TRBJ1-2; D is perhaps TRBD1 (5 bases). The CDR3 totals 12 residues. Trimming shortened V by 6 bases and J by 7 bases, and 12 bases separated the two germline ends. From germline, CDR1 is MNHEY and CDR2 SVGAGI. CDR3 protein: CASSPSGSGYTF. The CDR3, as DNA: TGTGCCAGCAGCCCCTCAGGGTCTGGCTACACCTTC.

V gene TRBV5-8 combines with J gene TRBJ2-3; weak D call: TRBD2 (5 bases). Germline lookup yields CDR1 SGHTS and CDR2 YDEGEE. V was clipped by 3 bases and J by 5 bases, with 10 bases between them. This CDR3 has 13 amino acids. The CDR3 reads CASSYSGIDTQYF. CDR3 DNA: TGTGCCAGCAGCTACTCCGGGATAGATACGCAGTATTTT.

The chain employs TRBV14 and TRBJ2-1; the D is unclear. This CDR3 comprises 12 residues. Germline V gene sequence: CDR1 SGHDN, CDR2 FVKESK. Trimming removed 4 bases at V and 8 bases at J, with 9 bases between. CDR3 amino acids: CASSPHTDEQFF. CDR3 nucleotides: TGTGCCAGCAGCCCCCATACGGATGAGCAGTTCTTC.

This clone was counted between two and nine times. The gene calls are TRBV7-3 and TRBJ1-6; D might be TRBD1 (6 bases). The CDR3 has 12 residues. Germline CDR1 is SGHTA and CDR2 is FQGTGA. V was clipped by 10 bases and J by 7 bases, with 11 bases between them. This chain's CDR3 is CATDSPNSPLHF. The CDR3 bases are TGTGCCACGGACAGTCCCAATTCACCCCTCCACTTT.

The CDR3, as DNA: TGCAGCGTTGAACCCAGGGTTTCGAGGACGGATACGCAGTATTTT. It encodes CSVEPRVSRTDTQYF. The chain uses TRBV29-1 and TRBJ2-3; possible D gene TRBD1, 5 bases. Trimming cost V 2 bases and J 6 bases, with 18 bases left between them. The germline gives CDR1 SQVTM, CDR2 ANQGSEA. There are 15 residues in the CDR3.

The chain carries TRBV27 and TRBJ2-5; TRBD2 is a possible D gene (5 bases). The V and J ends lost 6 bases and 7 bases respectively, with 15 bases between them. The CDR3 spans 13 residues. CDR1 and CDR2 (germline): MNHEY, SMNVEV (reference sequence). CDR3 sequence (DNA): TGTGCCAGCAGAATGGCGGGTGTTGGGACCCAGTACTTC. Amino acid sequence: CASRMAGVGTQYF.

This rearrangement joins TRBV6-5 to TRBJ2-7; TRBD2 matches at 8 bases. V shed 7 bases and J 4 bases; nucleotides not matched to a gene: 12. Germline CDR1 is MNHEY and CDR2 is SVGAGI. The CDR3 has 15 residues. CDR3 in amino acids: CASTYSPSGSYEQYF. In nucleotides, the CDR3 is TGTGCCAGCACCTACAGCCCCAGCGGGAGTTACGAGCAGTACTTC.

This sequence joins TRBV7-2 and TRBJ2-7; 10 bases agree with TRBD1. Looked up from germline, CDR1 is SGHTA and CDR2 is FQGNSA. CDR3 length: 15 residues. Germline trimming cut 5 bases from V and 0 bases from J; bases unmatched to any gene: 4. In nucleotides, the CDR3 is TGTGCCAGCAGCGCGGGACAGGGGATCTCCTACGAGCAGTACTTC. Translated: CASSAGQGISYEQYF. Supplemented by reference TRBV7-2 and TRBJ2-7, the full variable domain reads GAGVSQSPSNKVTEKGKDVELRCDPISGHTALYWYRQSLGQGLEFLIYFQGNSAPDKSGLPSDRFSAERTGGSVSTLTIQRTQQEDSAVYLCASSAGQGISYEQYFGPGTRLTVT.

This chain joins TRBV6-5 and TRBJ1-2, with 8 nucleotides matching TRBD1. The CDR3 runs 13 residues. V dropped 6 bases and J dropped 6; count of bases not matched to a gene: 6. The V gene's germline CDR1 is MNHEY and CDR2 SVGAGI. CDR3 region: CASRQTGEHGYTF. CDR3 sequence (DNA): TGTGCCAGCAGACAGACAGGGGAACATGGCTACACCTTC.

This clone was counted once. The V call is TRBV6-4, the J call TRBJ1-2, with 10 bases that match TRBD1. The CDR3 is made up of 16 amino acids. V lost 4 bases to trimming and J lost 8 bases; unmatched junction nucleotides: 13. CDR1 MRHNA and CDR2 SNTAGT come from the germline V gene. CDR3 region: CASSVNADRGIRGYTF. In DNA, the CDR3 is TGTGCCAGCAGTGTGAACGCGGACAGGGGGATCCGGGGCTACACCTTC.

CDR3 amino acids: CASRGEGPSYEQYF. In DNA form, the CDR3 reads TGTGCCAGCAGAGGGGAGGGCCCCTCCTACGAGCAGTACTTC. The rearrangement links TRBV6-6 to TRBJ2-7, with 7 positions matching TRBD2. The trim removed 6 bases at V and 0 bases at J, leaving 5 bases unmatched. Per the germline V gene, CDR1 is MNHNY and CDR2 is SVGAGI (reference sequence). The CDR3 is made up of 14 amino acids.